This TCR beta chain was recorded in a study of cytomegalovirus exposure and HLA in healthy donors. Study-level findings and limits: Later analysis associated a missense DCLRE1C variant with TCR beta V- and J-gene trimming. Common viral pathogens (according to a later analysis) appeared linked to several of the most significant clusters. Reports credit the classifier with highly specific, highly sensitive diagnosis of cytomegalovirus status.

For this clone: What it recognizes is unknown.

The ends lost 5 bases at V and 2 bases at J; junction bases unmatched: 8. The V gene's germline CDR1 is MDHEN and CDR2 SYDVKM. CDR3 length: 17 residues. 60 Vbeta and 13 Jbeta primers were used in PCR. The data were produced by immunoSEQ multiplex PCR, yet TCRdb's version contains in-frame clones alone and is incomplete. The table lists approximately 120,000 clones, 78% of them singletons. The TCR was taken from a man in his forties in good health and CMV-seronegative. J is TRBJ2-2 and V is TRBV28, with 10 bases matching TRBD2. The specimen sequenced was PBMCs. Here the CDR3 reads CASSGAGGLENTGELFF. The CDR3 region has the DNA TGTGCCAGCAGTGGAGCGGGGGGGCTAGAAAACACCGGGGAGCTGTTTTTT.